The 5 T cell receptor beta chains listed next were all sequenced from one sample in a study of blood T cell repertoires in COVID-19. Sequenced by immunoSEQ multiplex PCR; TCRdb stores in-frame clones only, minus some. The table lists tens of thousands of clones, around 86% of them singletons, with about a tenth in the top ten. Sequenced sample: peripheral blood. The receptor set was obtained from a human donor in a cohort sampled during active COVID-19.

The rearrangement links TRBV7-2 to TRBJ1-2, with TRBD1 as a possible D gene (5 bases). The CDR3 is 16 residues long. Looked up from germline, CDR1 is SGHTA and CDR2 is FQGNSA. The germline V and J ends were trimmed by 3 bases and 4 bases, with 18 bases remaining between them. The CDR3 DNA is TGTGCCAGCAGCTTGTCTGTTATGGGGCCTGTCTATGGCTACACCTTC. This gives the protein CASSLSVMGPVYGYTF.

Here the CDR3 reads CASSLGLAGGPGETQYF. The CDR3 nucleotides read TGCGCCAGCAGCTTGGGACTAGCGGGAGGGCCGGGTGAGACCCAGTACTTC. The chain links TRBV5-1 to TRBJ2-5; the match to TRBD2 covers 14 bases. Losses at the gene ends were 0 bases for V and 5 bases for J; bases not matched to a gene: 6. The CDR3 extends over 17 amino acids. Germline V lookup: CDR1 SGHRS, CDR2 YFSETQ.

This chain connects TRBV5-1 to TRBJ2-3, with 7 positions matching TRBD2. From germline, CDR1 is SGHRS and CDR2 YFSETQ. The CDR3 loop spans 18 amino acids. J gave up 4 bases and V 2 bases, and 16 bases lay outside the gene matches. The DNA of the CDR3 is TGCGCCAGCAGCTTCCAGAGTGGGGTGGGAGGGCCTCCAGATACGCAGTATTTT. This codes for CASSFQSGVGGPPDTQYF.

The CDR3 region has the DNA TGTGCCAGCAGTTTAGGGGGCAAATTTGGAAACACCATATATTTT. It yields the protein CASSLGGKFGNTIYF. The chain carries TRBV28 and TRBJ1-3; D is possibly TRBD1 (6 bases). This CDR3 is 15 amino acids long. CDR1 and CDR2 from the germline V gene are MDHEN and SYDVKM. Deletions cut 2 bases from V and 3 bases from J, with 11 bases between.

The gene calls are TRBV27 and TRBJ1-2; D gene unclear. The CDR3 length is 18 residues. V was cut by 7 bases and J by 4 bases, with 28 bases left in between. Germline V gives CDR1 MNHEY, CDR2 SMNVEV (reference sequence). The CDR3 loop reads CASTLSASAAHSPYGYTF. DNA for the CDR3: TGTGCCAGCACCTTATCGGCATCCGCTGCCCATTCCCCCTATGGCTACACCTTC.